The present T cell receptor beta chain was sequenced within a study of T cell repertoires in cytomegalovirus infection. The V gene end was trimmed by 2 bases and the J gene end by 1 base; junction bases not matched to a gene: 6. The CDR3 consists of 16 residues. TCRdb reprocessed the reads with MiXCR, giving one entry per CDR3 protein. The sample consists of approximately 200,000 distinct CDR3 sequences, roughly 23% of them appearing once. This clonotype was detected many times. Its target is not known. Study-wide results and caveats: The ex vivo response was dominated by HLA-C-restricted CMV-specific TCR beta clonotypes.

This receptor was taken from a human donor in good health (CMV status not recorded). Some clones in this sample may be carry-over from other donors' samples. The rearrangement joins TRBV12-3 or TRBV12-4 to TRBJ2-3; TRBD2 matches at 7 bases. Sequencing was carried out using CD8+ T cells from PBMCs. The CDR3 protein is CASSLFGTSGTDTQYF. In DNA, the CDR3 is TGTGCCAGCAGTTTATTCGGCACTAGCGGCACAGATACGCAGTATTTT.